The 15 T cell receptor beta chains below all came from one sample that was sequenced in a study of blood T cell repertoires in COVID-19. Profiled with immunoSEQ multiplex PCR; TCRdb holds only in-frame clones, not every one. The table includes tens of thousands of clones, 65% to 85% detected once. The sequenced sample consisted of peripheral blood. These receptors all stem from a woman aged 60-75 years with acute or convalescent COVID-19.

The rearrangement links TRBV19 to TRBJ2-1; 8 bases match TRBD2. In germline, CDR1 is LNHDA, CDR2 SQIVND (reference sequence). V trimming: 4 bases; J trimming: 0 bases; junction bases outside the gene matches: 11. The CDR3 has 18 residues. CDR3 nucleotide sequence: TGTGCCAGTAGTAGTTCGAGCGGGGGACAAATCTCCTACAATGAGCAGTTCTTC. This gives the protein CASSSSSGGQISYNEQFF.

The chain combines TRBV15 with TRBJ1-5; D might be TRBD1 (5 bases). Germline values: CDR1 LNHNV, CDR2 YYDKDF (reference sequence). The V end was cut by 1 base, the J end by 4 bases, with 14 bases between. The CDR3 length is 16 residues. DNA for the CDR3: TGTGCCACCAGCAGAGGGGGGGATCTTCGGAATCAGCCCCAGCATTTT. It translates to CATSRGGDLRNQPQHF.

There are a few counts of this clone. CDR3 amino acids: CASSVASGGADTQYF. In nucleotides, the CDR3 is TGTGCCAGCAGTGTTGCTAGCGGGGGGGCGGATACGCAGTATTTT. The gene calls are TRBV2 and TRBJ2-3; 12 bases are shared with TRBD2. Germline loops: CDR1 SNHLY, CDR2 FYNNEI. V shed 4 bases, J shed 6 bases, and the junction held 5 bases outside the gene matches. The CDR3 sequence is 15 residues long.

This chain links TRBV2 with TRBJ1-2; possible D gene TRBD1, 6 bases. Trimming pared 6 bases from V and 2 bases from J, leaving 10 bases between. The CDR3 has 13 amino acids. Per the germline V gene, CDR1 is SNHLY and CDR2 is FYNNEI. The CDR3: CASSSTGNYGYTF. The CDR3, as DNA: TGTGCCAGCAGCTCCACAGGGAACTATGGCTACACCTTC.

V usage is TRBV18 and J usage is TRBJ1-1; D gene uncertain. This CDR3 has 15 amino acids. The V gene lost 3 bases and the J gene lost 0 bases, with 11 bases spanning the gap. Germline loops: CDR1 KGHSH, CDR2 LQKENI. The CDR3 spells CASSPEQPMNTEAFF. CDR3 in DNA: TGTGCCAGCTCACCCGAGCAACCGATGAACACTGAAGCTTTCTTT.

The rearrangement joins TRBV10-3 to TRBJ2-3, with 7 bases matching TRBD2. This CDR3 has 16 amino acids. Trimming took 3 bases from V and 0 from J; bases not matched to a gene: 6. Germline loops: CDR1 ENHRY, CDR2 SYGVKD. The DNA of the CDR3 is TGTGCCATCAGTGAAGGGGCGGGGGTAAGCACAGATACGCAGTATTTT. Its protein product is CAISEGAGVSTDTQYF.

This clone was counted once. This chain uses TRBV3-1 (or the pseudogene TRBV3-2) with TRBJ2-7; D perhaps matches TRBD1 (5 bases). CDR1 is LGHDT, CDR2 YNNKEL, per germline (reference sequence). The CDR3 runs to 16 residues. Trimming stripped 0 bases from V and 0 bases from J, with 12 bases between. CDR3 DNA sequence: TGTGCCAGCAGCCAAGAGGGGCTCAGGAGCTCCTACGAGCAGTACTTC. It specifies CASSQEGLRSSYEQYF.

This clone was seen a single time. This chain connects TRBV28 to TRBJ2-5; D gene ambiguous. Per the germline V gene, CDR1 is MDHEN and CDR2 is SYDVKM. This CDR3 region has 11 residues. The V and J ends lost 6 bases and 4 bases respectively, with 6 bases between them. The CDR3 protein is CASRFLETQYF. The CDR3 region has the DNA TGTGCCAGCAGGTTCCTAGAGACCCAGTACTTC.

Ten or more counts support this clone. The CDR3 loop reads CASSYGQGNSEAFF. The CDR3, as DNA: TGTGCCAGCAGCTACGGACAGGGTAACTCTGAAGCTTTCTTT. The chain couples TRBV7-9 to TRBJ1-1; the match to TRBD1 covers 8 bases. This CDR3 is built from 14 residues. The junction had 7 bases not matched to a gene; V was cut back by 4 bases and J by 6 bases. The germline CDR1 and CDR2 sequences are SEHNR and FQNEAQ (reference sequence). Variable domain in full (rest from reference TRBV7-9 and TRBJ1-1): DTGVSQNPRHKITKRGQNVTFRCDPISEHNRLYWYRQTLGQGPEFLTYFQNEAQLEKSRLLSDRFSAERPKGSFSTLEIQRTEQGDSAMYLCASSYGQGNSEAFFGQGTRLTVV.

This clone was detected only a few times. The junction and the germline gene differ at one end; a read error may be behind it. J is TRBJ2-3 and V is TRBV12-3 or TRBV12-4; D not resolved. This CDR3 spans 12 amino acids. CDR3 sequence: CASSSGIAPAHF. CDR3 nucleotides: TGTGCCAGCAGTTCCGGAATAGCCCCGGCGCATTTT.

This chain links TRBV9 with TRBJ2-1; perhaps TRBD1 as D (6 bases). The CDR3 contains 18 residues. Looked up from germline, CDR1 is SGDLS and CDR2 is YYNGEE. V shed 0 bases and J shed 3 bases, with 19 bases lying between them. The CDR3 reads CASSVGPGDLYNYNEQFF. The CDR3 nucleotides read TGTGCCAGCAGCGTAGGTCCAGGGGACCTTTACAACTACAATGAGCAGTTCTTC. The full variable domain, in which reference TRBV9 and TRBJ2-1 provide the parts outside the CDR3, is DSGVTQTPKHLITATGQRVTLRCSPRSGDLSVYWYQQSLDQGLQFLIQYYNGEERAKGNILERFSAQQFPDLHSELNLSSLELGDSALYFCASSVGPGDLYNYNEQFFGPGTRLTVL.

CDR3 sequence (DNA): TGTGCCAGCAGCCTTGGGAGGGGGAGCACAGATACGCAGTATTTT. As protein: CASSLGRGSTDTQYF. The rearrangement uses TRBV9 and TRBJ2-3, with D possibly TRBD2 on 7 matching bases. The CDR3 has 15 residues. Germline V gene data show CDR1 as SGDLS and CDR2 as YYNGEE. The V end was cut by 4 bases, the J end by 0 bases, with 12 bases between. The complete variable domain, with remaining parts taken from reference TRBV9 and TRBJ2-3, reads DSGVTQTPKHLITATGQRVTLRCSPRSGDLSVYWYQQSLDQGLQFLIQYYNGEERAKGNILERFSAQQFPDLHSELNLSSLELGDSALYFCASSLGRGSTDTQYFGPGTRLTVL.

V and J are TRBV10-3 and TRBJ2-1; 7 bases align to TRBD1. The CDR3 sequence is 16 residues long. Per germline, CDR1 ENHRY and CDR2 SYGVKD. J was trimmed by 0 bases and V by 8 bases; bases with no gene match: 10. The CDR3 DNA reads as TGTGCCATCCATCGACAGGGTAGGGGCTCCTACAATGAGCAGTTCTTC. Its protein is CAIHRQGRGSYNEQFF.

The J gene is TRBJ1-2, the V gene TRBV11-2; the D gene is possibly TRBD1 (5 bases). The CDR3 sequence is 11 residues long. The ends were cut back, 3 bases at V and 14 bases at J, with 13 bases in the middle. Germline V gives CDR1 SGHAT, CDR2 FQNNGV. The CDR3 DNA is TGTGCCAGCAGCTTCGGGCAGGGTTTAACCTTC. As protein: CASSFGQGLTF.

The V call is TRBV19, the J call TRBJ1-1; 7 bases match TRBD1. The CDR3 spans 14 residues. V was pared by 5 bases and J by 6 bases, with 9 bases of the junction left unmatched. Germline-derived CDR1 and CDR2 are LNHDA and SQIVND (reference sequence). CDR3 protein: CASSSGTATAEAFF. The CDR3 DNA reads TGTGCCAGTAGTTCCGGGACAGCCACCGCTGAAGCTTTCTTT.